The 10 T cell receptor beta chains presented below share a single source sample, sequenced in a study of CD8+ T cells in alopecia areata. Extraction of RNA preceded its reverse transcription into cDNA, which served as the sequencing template. Clones were read by immunoSEQ multiplex PCR, and TCRdb kept only the in-frame ones, dropping some. The sample contains under 350,000 clones, roughly 64% of which appear only once. Treatment meaning: oral pan-JAK inhibitor, 5-10 mg twice daily. The sample here was CD4+ T cells sorted from blood, taken at week 24, from a patient treated with tofacitinib. The receptor set was obtained from a human donor with alopecia areata.

The V gene is TRBV2, the J gene TRBJ2-7; unclear D gene. Trimming removed 7 bases at V and 1 base at J, with 11 bases between. CDR1 is SNHLY and CDR2 is FYNNEI in the germline V gene. The CDR3 has 13 amino acids. In nucleotides, the CDR3 is TGTGCCAGCACCCCCGTTTGGTCCTACGAGCAGTACTTC. Translating it yields CASTPVWSYEQYF. Variable domain in full (rest from reference TRBV2 and TRBJ2-7): EPEVTQTPSHQVTQMGQEVILRCVPISNHLYFYWYRQILGQKVEFLVSFYNNEISEKSEIFDDQFSVERPDGSNFTLKIRSTKLEDSAMYFCASTPVWSYEQYFGPGTRLTVT.

This clone showed up just a few times. This chain joins TRBV6-6 and TRBJ1-1; TRBD1 might be the D (5 bases). CDR3 length: 14 amino acids. CDR1 MNHNY and CDR2 SVGAGI come from the germline V gene (reference sequence). Trimming stripped 3 bases from V and 3 bases from J, with 11 bases between. The CDR3 DNA is TGTGCCAGCAGTTATGGGGGATGGGACACTGAAGCTTTCTTT. Translating it yields CASSYGGWDTEAFF.

This clone was seen once. The chain uses TRBV2 and TRBJ2-5; D call uncertain. The CDR3 totals 13 residues. V lost 6 bases, J lost 5 bases, and 13 bases lay in between. Per germline, CDR1 SNHLY and CDR2 FYNNEI. DNA for the CDR3: TGTGCCAGCAGCGACCATGGGTGGGAGACCCAGTACTTC. Protein: CASSDHGWETQYF.

The sample holds a few counts of this clone. The V gene is TRBV7-9, the J gene TRBJ2-5, with D perhaps TRBD1 or TRBD2 (5 bases each). The CDR3 runs to 16 residues. CDR1 and CDR2 (germline): SEHNR, FQNEAQ (reference sequence). V was cut by 7 bases and J by 4 bases, with 22 bases left in between. The CDR3 protein is CASTFLGLRDGETQYF. For the CDR3, the DNA is TGTGCCAGCACCTTCCTCGGTTTAAGGGACGGAGAGACCCAGTACTTC.

The rearrangement uses TRBV6-5 and TRBJ1-2; D remains unclear. The CDR3 spans 14 residues. Germline-derived CDR1 and CDR2 are MNHEY and SVGAGI. The V end was cut by 5 bases, the J end by 7 bases, with 17 bases between. CDR3 DNA: TGTGCCAGCAGTCGGACCCTGAGAGGGAGTGGCTACACCTTC. Amino acids: CASSRTLRGSGYTF.

This clone is a singleton in its sample. The CDR3 loop is CASSQTGAPEQYF. CDR3 DNA: TGCGCCAGCAGCCAGACCGGGGCCCCGGAGCAGTACTTC. V is TRBV4-1 and J is TRBJ2-7; D may correspond to TRBD1 or TRBD2 (5 bases each). Trimming cost V 3 bases and J 7 bases, with 13 bases left between them. Looked up from germline, CDR1 is MGHRA and CDR2 is YSYEKL. This CDR3 has 13 residues.

The J gene is TRBJ2-5, the V gene TRBV30; 7 positions match TRBD2. There are 14 residues in the CDR3. The germline CDR1 and CDR2 sequences are GTSNPN and SVGIG (reference sequence). The ends lost 3 bases at V and 1 base at J; junction bases unmatched: 5. The CDR3 bases are TGTGCCTGGAGCCGGGGGGTGACCCAAGAGACCCAGTACTTC. It is translated as CAWSRGVTQETQYF.

This chain joins TRBV30 and TRBJ2-3, with D possibly matching TRBD2 (5 bases). The CDR3 length is 16 residues. V was clipped by 1 base and J by 1 base, with 15 bases between them. The germline V gene encodes CDR1 GTSNPN and CDR2 SVGIG (reference sequence). CDR3 DNA sequence: TGTGCCTGGAGTGAAGAGCGGCCCGTGGGCACAGATACGCAGTATTTT. Amino acid sequence: CAWSEERPVGTDTQYF. The variable domain in full, completed from reference TRBV30 and TRBJ2-3, reads SQTIHQWPATLVQPVGSPLSLECTVEGTSNPNLYWYRQAAGRGLQLLFYSVGIGQISSEVPQNLSASRPQDRQFILSSKKLLLSDSGFYLCAWSEERPVGTDTQYFGPGTRLTVL.

V gene TRBV6-6 combines with J gene TRBJ2-3; D might be TRBD2 (6 bases). The CDR3 extends over 16 amino acids. Trimming stripped 4 bases from V and 3 bases from J, with 17 bases between. Germline V gene data show CDR1 as MNHNY and CDR2 as SVGAGI (reference sequence). The DNA for the CDR3 is TGTGCCAGCAGTTCTCTAGGAGTCGGGAGTACAGATACGCAGTATTTT. Protein sequence: CASSSLGVGSTDTQYF.

This clone was detected a few times. The gene calls are TRBV30 and TRBJ2-3; D may be TRBD1 (6 bases). The germline gives CDR1 GTSNPN, CDR2 SVGIG (reference sequence). The CDR3 loop spans 15 amino acids. The V and J ends lost 8 bases and 3 bases respectively, with 21 bases between them. CDR3 in amino acids: CARRLGSQGTDTQYF. The CDR3 region has the DNA TGTGCCCGGCGGTTAGGTTCGCAGGGGACAGATACGCAGTATTTT.